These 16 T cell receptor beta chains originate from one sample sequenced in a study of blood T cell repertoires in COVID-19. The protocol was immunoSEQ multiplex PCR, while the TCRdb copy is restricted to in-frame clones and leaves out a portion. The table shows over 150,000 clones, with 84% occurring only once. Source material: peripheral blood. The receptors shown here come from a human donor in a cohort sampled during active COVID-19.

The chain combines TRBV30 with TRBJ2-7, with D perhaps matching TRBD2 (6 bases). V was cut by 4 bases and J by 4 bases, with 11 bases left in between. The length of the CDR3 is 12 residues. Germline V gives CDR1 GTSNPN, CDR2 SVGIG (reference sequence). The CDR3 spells CAWTLGGYEQYF. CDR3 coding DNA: TGTGCCTGGACTCTCGGGGGTTACGAGCAGTACTTC.

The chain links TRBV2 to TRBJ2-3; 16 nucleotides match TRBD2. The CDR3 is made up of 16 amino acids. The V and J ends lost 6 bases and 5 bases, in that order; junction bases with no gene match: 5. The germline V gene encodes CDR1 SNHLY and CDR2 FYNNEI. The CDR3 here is CASSAGTSGRGDTQYF. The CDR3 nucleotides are TGTGCCAGCAGCGCGGGGACTAGCGGGAGGGGAGATACGCAGTATTTT.

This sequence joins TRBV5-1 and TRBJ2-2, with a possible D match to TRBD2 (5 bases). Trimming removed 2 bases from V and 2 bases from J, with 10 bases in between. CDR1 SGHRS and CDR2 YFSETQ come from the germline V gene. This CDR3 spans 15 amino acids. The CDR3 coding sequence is TGCGCCAGCAGCTTCGAGGGAGTTAACACCGGGGAGCTGTTTTTT. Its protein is CASSFEGVNTGELFF.

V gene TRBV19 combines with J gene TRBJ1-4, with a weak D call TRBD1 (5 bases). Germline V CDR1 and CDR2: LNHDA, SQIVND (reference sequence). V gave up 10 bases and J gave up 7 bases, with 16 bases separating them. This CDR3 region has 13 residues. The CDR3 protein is CATQSGGVEKLFF. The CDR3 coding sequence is TGTGCCACCCAATCTGGGGGGGTTGAAAAACTGTTTTTT. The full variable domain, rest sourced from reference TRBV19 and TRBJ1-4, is DGGITQSPKYLFRKEGQNVTLSCEQNLNHDAMYWYRQDPGQGLRLIYYSQIVNDFQKGDIAEGYSVSREKKESFPLTVTSAQKNPTAFYLCATQSGGVEKLFFGSGTQLSVL.

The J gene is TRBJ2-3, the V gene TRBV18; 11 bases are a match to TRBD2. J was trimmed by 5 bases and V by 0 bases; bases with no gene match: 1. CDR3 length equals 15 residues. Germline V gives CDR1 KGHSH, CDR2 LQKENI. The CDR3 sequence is CASSPPLAGEDTQYF. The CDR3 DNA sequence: TGTGCCAGCTCACCACCACTAGCGGGAGAAGATACGCAGTATTTT. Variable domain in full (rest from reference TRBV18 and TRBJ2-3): NAGVMQNPRHLVRRRGQEARLRCSPMKGHSHVYWYRQLPEEGLKFMVYLQKENIIDESGMPKERFSAEFPKEGPSILRIQQVVRGDSAAYFCASSPPLAGEDTQYFGPGTRLTVL.

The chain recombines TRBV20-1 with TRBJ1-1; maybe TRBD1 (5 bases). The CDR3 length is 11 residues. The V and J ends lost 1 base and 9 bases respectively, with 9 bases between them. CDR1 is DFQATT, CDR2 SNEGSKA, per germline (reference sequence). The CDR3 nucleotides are TGCAGTGCTAGAGGGGGGGTCCAAGCTTTCTTT. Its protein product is CSARGGVQAFF.

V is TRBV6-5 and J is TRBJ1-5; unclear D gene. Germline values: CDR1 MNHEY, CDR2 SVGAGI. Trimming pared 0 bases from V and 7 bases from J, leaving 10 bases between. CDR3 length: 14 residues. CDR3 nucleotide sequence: TGTGCCAGCAGTTACTCTGAGGGAGGGCAGCCCCAGCATTTT. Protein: CASSYSEGGQPQHF.

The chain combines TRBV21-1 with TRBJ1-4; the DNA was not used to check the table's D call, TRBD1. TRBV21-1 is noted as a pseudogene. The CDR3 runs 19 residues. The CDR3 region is CASSGLKTRVGPTNEKLFF. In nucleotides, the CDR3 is TGTGCCAGCAGCGGCCTCAAAACCAGGGTTGGACCAACTAATGAAAAACTGTTTTTT.

CDR3 protein: CASSPRVVANEKLFF. The CDR3 DNA reads TGTGCCAGCAGCCCGAGGGTGGTAGCTAATGAAAAACTGTTTTTT. The chain joins TRBV11-2 to TRBJ1-4; D gene ambiguous. Germline CDR1 reads SGHAT; CDR2 reads FQNNGV. The CDR3 contains 15 residues. Trimming cost V 5 bases and J 3 bases, with 13 bases left between them.

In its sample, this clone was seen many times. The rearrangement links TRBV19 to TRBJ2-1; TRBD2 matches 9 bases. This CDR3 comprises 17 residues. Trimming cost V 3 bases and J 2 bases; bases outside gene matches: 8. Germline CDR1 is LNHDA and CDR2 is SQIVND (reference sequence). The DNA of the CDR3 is TGTGCCAGTAGTATCAGTACGGCGGGAGGGCCCTACAATGAGCAGTTCTTC. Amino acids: CASSISTAGGPYNEQFF.

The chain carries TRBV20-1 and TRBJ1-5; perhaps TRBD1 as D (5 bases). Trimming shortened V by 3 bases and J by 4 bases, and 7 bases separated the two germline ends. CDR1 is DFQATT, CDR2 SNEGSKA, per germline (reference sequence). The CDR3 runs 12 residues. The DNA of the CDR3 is TGCAGTGCTAGTTACAGGAATCAGCCCCAGCATTTT. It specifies CSASYRNQPQHF.

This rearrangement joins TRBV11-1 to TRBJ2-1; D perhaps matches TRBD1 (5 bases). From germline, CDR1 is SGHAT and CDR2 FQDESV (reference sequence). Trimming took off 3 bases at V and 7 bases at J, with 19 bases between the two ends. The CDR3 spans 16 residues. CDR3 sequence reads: CASSFSVARRGNEQFF. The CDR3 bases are TGTGCCAGCAGCTTCTCAGTGGCCCGAAGGGGAAATGAGCAGTTCTTC.

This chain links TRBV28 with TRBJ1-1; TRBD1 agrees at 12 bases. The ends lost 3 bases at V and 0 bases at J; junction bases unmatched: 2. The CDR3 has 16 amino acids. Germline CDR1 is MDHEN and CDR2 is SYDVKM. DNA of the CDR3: TGTGCCAGCAGTTTCGGGACAGGGGGCCTGAACACTGAAGCTTTCTTT. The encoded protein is CASSFGTGGLNTEAFF.

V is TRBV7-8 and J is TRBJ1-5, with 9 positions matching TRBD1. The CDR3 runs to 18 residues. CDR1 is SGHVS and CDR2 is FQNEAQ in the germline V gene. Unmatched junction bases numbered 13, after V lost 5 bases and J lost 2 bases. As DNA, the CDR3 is TGTGCCAGCAGCAAAAGGACAGGGGCTCAGGGGGGCAATCAGCCCCAGCATTTT. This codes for CASSKRTGAQGGNQPQHF. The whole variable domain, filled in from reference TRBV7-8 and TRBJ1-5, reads GAGVSQSPRYKVAKRGQDVALRCDPISGHVSLFWYQQALGQGPEFLTYFQNEAQLDKSGLPSDRFFAERPEGSVSTLKIQRTQQEDSAVYLCASSKRTGAQGGNQPQHFGDGTRLSIL.

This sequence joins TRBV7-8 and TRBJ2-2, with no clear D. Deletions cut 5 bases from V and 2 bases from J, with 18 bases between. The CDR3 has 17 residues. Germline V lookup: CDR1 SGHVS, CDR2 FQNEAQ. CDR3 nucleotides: TGTGCCAGCAGCCACCGCCGTGCCGGTGGTAACACCGGGGAGCTGTTTTTT. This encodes CASSHRRAGGNTGELFF.

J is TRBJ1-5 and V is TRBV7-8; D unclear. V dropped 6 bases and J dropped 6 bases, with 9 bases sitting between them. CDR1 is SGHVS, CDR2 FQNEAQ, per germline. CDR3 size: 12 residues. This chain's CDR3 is CASSMRGQPQHF. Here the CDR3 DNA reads TGTGCCAGCAGTATGCGGGGTCAGCCCCAGCATTTT.